This T cell receptor (beta chain) was captured by sequencing in a study of cytomegalovirus exposure and HLA in healthy donors. Trimming removed 9 bases from V and 0 bases from J, with 9 bases in between. This CDR3 is built from 13 residues. Per the germline V gene, CDR1 is LNHDA and CDR2 is SQIVND (reference sequence). Details on this clone: Its antigen is as yet unknown.

While the first cohort had 700 or so subjects, the donors belonged to the separate validation cohort of over a hundred subjects. Overall study results and limits: Generally TCR sequences proved uncommon, though certain public TCRs appeared in numerous donors. Reports indicated that the classifier achieved high specificity and sensitivity in diagnosing cytomegalovirus status. The investigators catalogued 150 to 200 TCR beta chains as cytomegalovirus-associated.

Method: immunoSEQ multiplex PCR; TCRdb's copy keeps in-frame clones and lacks some. The sample gives about 160,000 clones, around nine tenths of which show up once; 3% is in the top ten. The V call is TRBV19, the J call TRBJ1-5, with D possibly TRBD1 on 6 matching bases. The specimen sequenced was PBMCs. The receptor was derived from a man between 18 and 29 years old in good health and CMV-seronegative. The CDR3 nucleotides read TGTGCCAGCAGGGGAACTAGCAATCAGCCCCAGCATTTT. Translating it yields CASRGTSNQPQHF.